Listed below are T cell receptor beta chains from one sample, sequenced in a study of cytomegalovirus exposure and HLA in healthy donors. TCRdb keeps only in-frame clones here, not all; method: immunoSEQ multiplex PCR. The table shows about 93,000 clones, with around 78% occurring only once. The material sequenced was PBMCs. These TCRs come from a man aged 25 to 40 in good health and CMV-seronegative. CDR3s include the opening cysteine and the closing phenylalanine or tryptophan. A D gene is named only where the DNA matches it firmly. For some rows the clone size is stated as once, few or many, or as a class when expanded; others skip it.

j_call cdr3_length d_call clone_size v_call cdr3_aa cdr3_nt
TRBJ1-1 16 TRBD1 few TRBV13 CASSLRQGGRNTEAFF TGTGCCAGCAGCTTACGGCAGGGGGGCAGGAACACTGAAGCTTTCTTT
TRBJ1-1 13 - - TRBV10-1 CASSFTGNTEAFF TGCGCCAGCAGTTTCACAGGGAACACTGAAGCTTTCTTT
TRBJ1-1 15 - - TRBV19 CATGGRDGWNTEAFF TGTGCCACCGGGGGAAGGGATGGTTGGAACACTGAAGCTTTCTTT
TRBJ1-5 16 - - TRBV6-1 CASSELPGELNQPQHF TGTGCCAGCAGTGAGCTACCAGGGGAACTCAATCAGCCCCAGCATTTT
TRBJ2-2 16 TRBD2 - TRBV6-4 CASSRLAGVSTGELFF TGTGCCAGCAGCCGCCTAGCGGGAGTGTCCACCGGGGAGCTGTTTTTT
TRBJ2-3 17 TRBD1 - TRBV4-3 CASSQYAGTGSTDTQYF TGCGCCAGCAGCCAGTATGCCGGGACAGGGAGCACAGATACGCAGTATTTT
TRBJ1-5 17 - - TRBV5-1 CASSRQDSNYSNQPQHF TGCGCCAGCAGCCGACAAGACAGCAACTATAGCAATCAGCCCCAGCATTTT
TRBJ2-1 19 TRBD1 - TRBV7-9 CASRTGTGQRTGPRNEQFF TGTGCCAGCCGAACCGGGACAGGACAAAGAACGGGGCCCCGCAATGAGCAGTTCTTC
TRBJ1-3 13 - - TRBV7-2 CASSYPQGNTIYF TGTGCCAGCAGCTACCCACAGGGAAACACCATATATTTT
TRBJ1-1 14 - - TRBV5-1 CASRQVVKNTEAFF TGCGCCAGCCGACAGGTCGTCAAGAACACTGAAGCTTTCTTT
TRBJ1-5 16 - - TRBV6-1 CASSEATPWGNQPQHF TGTGCCAGCAGTGAAGCGACTCCATGGGGCAATCAGCCCCAGCATTTT
TRBJ2-3 14 TRBD2 - TRBV5-1 CASSLVLGSGGQYF TGCGCCAGCAGCTTGGTTCTGGGTAGCGGGGGCCAGTATTTT
TRBJ1-1 16 TRBD1 - TRBV27 CASSLWGQGGFAEAFF TGTGCCAGCAGTTTATGGGGACAGGGTGGTTTCGCTGAAGCTTTCTTT
TRBJ1-1 16 TRBD1 - TRBV5-1 CASSSGQGAMNTEAFF TGCGCCAGCAGCTCCGGACAGGGGGCTATGAACACTGAAGCTTTCTTT
TRBJ1-3 15 - - TRBV4-3 CASSQARGSGNTIYF TGCGCCAGCAGCCAAGCTCGGGGCTCTGGAAACACCATATATTTT
TRBJ2-2 16 TRBD1 - TRBV4-1 CASSHRDRANTGELFF TGCGCCAGCAGCCATCGGGACAGGGCGAACACCGGGGAGCTGTTTTTT
TRBJ1-1 13 - once TRBV10-3 CAIQLPGVTEAFF TGTGCCATCCAGCTCCCAGGGGTCACTGAAGCTTTCTTT
TRBJ2-1 15 TRBD1 - TRBV6-6 CASSRRDRGHNEQFF TGTGCCAGCAGCCGCAGGGACAGGGGGCACAATGAGCAGTTCTTC
TRBJ2-3 14 TRBD2 - TRBV10-3 CAIRRGEGTDTQYF TGTGCCATCAGGCGGGGGGAAGGCACAGATACGCAGTATTTT
TRBJ2-1 14 - once TRBV11-3 CASSLDRRVLKQFF TGTGCCAGCAGCTTAGATCGGCGGGTACTGAAACAGTTCTTC
TRBJ2-1 16 TRBD2 - TRBV10-2 CASSESLGRAGYEQFF TGCGCCAGCAGTGAGTCGTTAGGGAGGGCCGGTTATGAGCAGTTCTTC
TRBJ1-5 13 - - TRBV7-9 CASSSQGSQPQHF TGTGCCAGCAGCTCACAGGGATCGCAGCCCCAGCATTTT
TRBJ1-4 13 - - TRBV27 CASSSPNSEKLFF TGTGCCAGCAGTTCTCCGAACAGTGAAAAACTGTTTTTT
TRBJ1-1 15 - - TRBV10-3 CAISESGIQNTEAFF TGTGCCATCAGTGAGTCTGGTATACAAAACACTGAAGCTTTCTTT
TRBJ2-1 19 TRBD1 - TRBV9 CASSVAPPGQGSSYNEQFF TGTGCCAGCAGCGTAGCCCCTCCCGGACAGGGTAGTTCATACAATGAGCAGTTCTTC
TRBJ1-5 17 - - TRBV19 CASSKLPGQGSDQPQHF TGTGCCAGTAGTAAGTTACCGGGACAAGGATCTGATCAGCCCCAGCATTTT
TRBJ1-1 13 - few TRBV4-2 CASSQFSGAEAFF TGTGCCAGCAGCCAATTTTCAGGTGCTGAAGCTTTCTTT
TRBJ1-6 14 - - TRBV6-6 CASSYREADSPLHF TGTGCCAGCAGTTACAGGGAGGCGGATTCACCCCTCCACTTT
TRBJ2-4 23 TRBD2 once TRBV5-1 CASTAATSGGALGARLAKNIQYF TGCGCCAGCACCGCTGCGACTAGCGGGGGGGCCTTGGGTGCCCGGCTAGCCAAAAACATTCAGTACTTC
TRBJ1-4 14 - - TRBV4-3 CASSQDGGPEKLFF TGCGCCAGCAGCCAAGATGGTGGGCCTGAAAAACTGTTTTTT
TRBJ1-2 15 TRBD1 few TRBV4-3 CASSQGTGGVYGYTF TGCGCCAGCAGCCAAGGGACAGGGGGCGTCTATGGCTACACCTTC
TRBJ1-3 14 - - TRBV9 CASSVGGGLNTIYF TGTGCCAGCAGCGTAGGAGGGGGTCTCAACACCATATATTTT
TRBJ2-2 13 - - TRBV19 CASSMGRAGELFF TGTGCCAGTAGTATGGGCAGGGCCGGGGAGCTGTTTTTT
TRBJ2-3 13 - - TRBV27 CASSGRYTDTQYF TGTGCCAGCAGTGGCAGGTACACAGATACGCAGTATTTT
TRBJ1-1 14 - - TRBV15 CATSTYKGDTEAFF TGTGCCACCTCCACATATAAGGGGGACACTGAAGCTTTCTTT
TRBJ1-6 17 TRBD1 - TRBV5-1 CASSFGFVGQVNSPLHF TGCGCCAGCAGCTTTGGTTTCGTCGGACAGGTCAATTCACCCCTCCACTTT
TRBJ1-5 17 TRBD1 - TRBV18 CASSPSDRGRRNQPQHF TGTGCCAGCTCACCTTCCGACAGGGGAAGACGCAATCAGCCCCAGCATTTT
TRBJ2-1 15 - - TRBV5-1 CASSPRTETYNEQFF TGCGCCAGCAGCCCCCGGACAGAAACCTACAATGAGCAGTTCTTC
TRBJ1-1 14 TRBD1 few TRBV27 CASSSTTGVTEAFF TGTGCCAGCAGTTCCACCACAGGGGTAACTGAAGCTTTCTTT
TRBJ2-4 16 - - TRBV2 CASSLMVGPAKNIQYF TGTGCCAGCTCCCTAATGGTGGGGCCAGCCAAAAACATTCAGTACTTC
TRBJ1-1 13 TRBD1 - TRBV11-2 CASSLGQGFEAFF TGTGCCAGCAGCTTAGGACAGGGTTTTGAAGCTTTCTTT
TRBJ1-2 14 - once TRBV19 CASSISLLAYGYTF TGTGCCAGTAGTATTTCTCTCTTAGCCTATGGCTACACCTTC
TRBJ1-2 13 TRBD1 - TRBV7-3 CASSLGTEYGYTF TGTGCCAGCAGCCTCGGGACAGAATATGGCTACACCTTC
TRBJ1-2 14 - - TRBV5-1 CASSPELGFTGYTF TGCGCCAGCAGCCCGGAGTTAGGATTTACCGGCTACACCTTC
TRBJ1-2 13 TRBD1 - TRBV27 CASSRDRGYGYTF TGTGCCAGCAGCCGGGACAGGGGCTATGGCTACACCTTC
TRBJ2-4 18 TRBD2 - TRBV29-1 CSVGATSGESLAKNIQYF TGCAGCGTTGGAGCGACTAGCGGCGAATCTTTAGCCAAAAACATTCAGTACTTC
TRBJ2-1 19 TRBD2 - TRBV4-3 CASSHELYGLAASYNEQFF TGCGCCAGCAGCCACGAACTATATGGACTAGCGGCCTCCTACAATGAGCAGTTCTTC
TRBJ2-6 15 - once TRBV19 CASSRTTSGANVLTF TGTGCCAGTAGTAGGACAACATCTGGGGCCAACGTCCTGACTTTC
TRBJ1-1 14 - few TRBV13 CASSHDPEGTEAFF TGTGCCAGCAGCCACGACCCTGAGGGCACTGAAGCTTTCTTT
TRBJ1-1 14 - - TRBV18 CASSQNGQPLGAFF TGTGCCAGCTCCCAGAACGGACAGCCACTGGGTGCTTTCTTT